The rows below give T cell receptor beta chains drawn from one sample of a study of T cell changes during pregnancy in multiple sclerosis. TCRdb keeps only in-frame clones here, not all; method: immunoSEQ multiplex PCR. The profile covers fewer than 140,000 clones, with about nine tenths appearing a single time and around 1.5% taken by the ten largest. The material sequenced was peripheral blood, taken after pregnancy. The receptors were sampled from a female donor with multiple sclerosis, enrolled in a pregnancy study. CDR3s include the opening cysteine and the closing phenylalanine or tryptophan. D genes are given only for firm matches. Clone size is stated in some rows and not others, as once, few, many or a class when expanded.

>.|TRBD1|TRBV9|TRBJ1-1
TGTGCCAGCAGCGCCCGGGACAGGGGGCAGGTAGCTTTCTTT
CASSARDRGQVAFF
>.|.|TRBV6-1|TRBJ2-2
TGTGCCAGCAGTGAACAGGGGTACACCGGGGAGCTGTTTTTT
CASSEQGYTGELFF
>.|TRBD2|TRBV7-2|TRBJ2-3
TGTGCCAGCAGCTCCCGGGGGGGCGAGGCAGATACGCAGTATTTT
CASSSRGGEADTQYF
>.|.|TRBV19|TRBJ1-3
TGTGCCAGTAGCCACGACATCATAACTGGAAACACCATATATTTT
CASSHDIITGNTIYF
>.|.|TRBV5-1|TRBJ2-1
TGCGCCAGCAGCTTGCGGGAGTTGAGGAATGAGCAGTTCTTC
CASSLRELRNEQFF
>.|TRBD1|TRBV28|TRBJ1-1
TGTGCCAGCAGCACAAACCGACAGGGAAGGAGGGTGAACACTGAAGCTTTCTTT
CASSTNRQGRRVNTEAFF
>.|.|TRBV5-4|TRBJ1-1
TGTGCCAGCAGCCGGGCCGGGAGGGTAGAGGACACTGAAGCTTTCTTT
CASSRAGRVEDTEAFF
>.|TRBD1|TRBV29-1|TRBJ2-7
TGCAGCGTTGAGGGCAGGGGGCGAGTTGGCACCTACGAGCAGTACTTC
CSVEGRGRVGTYEQYF
>.|TRBD1|TRBV11-2|TRBJ1-2
TGTGCCAGCAGCTTAGGGACAGGGGGCTATGGCTACACCTTC
CASSLGTGGYGYTF
>.|.|TRBV30|TRBJ2-3
TGTGCCTGGGGGAGAGATACGCAGTATTTT
CAWGRDTQYF
>.|.|TRBV4-2|TRBJ2-7
TGTGCCAGCAGCCATACCTCGCGAACAGCCCACGAGCAGTACTTC
CASSHTSRTAHEQYF
>.|TRBD1|TRBV6-5|TRBJ1-3
TGTGCCAGCAGGGGGGACAGCGGAAACACCATATATTTT
CASRGDSGNTIYF
>.|.|TRBV5-8|TRBJ1-5
TGTGCCAGCAGCTTGGGGCAGGGGCGGCAGCCCCAGCATTTT
CASSLGQGRQPQHF
>.|.|TRBV5-1|TRBJ2-3
TGCGCCAGCAGCGGGAGTCACAGCACAGATACGCAGTATTTT
CASSGSHSTDTQYF
>.|.|TRBV27|TRBJ1-4
TGTGCCAGCAGAAGACAGTCAACTAATGAAAAACTGTTTTTT
CASRRQSTNEKLFF
>few|.|TRBV10-3|TRBJ1-1
TGTGCCACTACGACGGGGAACACTGAAGCTTTCTTT
CATTTGNTEAFF
>.|.|TRBV29-1|TRBJ2-5
TGCAGCGTTGAGGAGGAGACCCAGTACTTC
CSVEEETQYF
>.|.|TRBV30|TRBJ2-1
TGTGCCTGGACAGGAACCGACTCCTACAATGAGCAGTTCTTC
CAWTGTDSYNEQFF
>.|.|TRBV30|TRBJ2-2
TGTGCCTGGAGTGTACGGGGGGCGTCCGGGGAGCTGTTTTTT
CAWSVRGASGELFF
>.|.|TRBV7-8|TRBJ1-2
TGTGCCAGCAGCTTAGGTCTCCAGGGAAACGGCTACACCTTC
CASSLGLQGNGYTF
>.|.|TRBV6-6|TRBJ1-1
TGTGCCAGCAGTTACTCCGGTTCGAACACTGAAGCTTTCTTT
CASSYSGSNTEAFF
>.|TRBD2|TRBV30|TRBJ2-5
TGTGCCTGGAGTGTACTCGCGGGAGGCGGGCAGACCCAGTACTTC
CAWSVLAGGGQTQYF
>.|.|TRBV7-9|TRBJ2-1
TGTGCCAGCAGCAAACTACTAGTTACGTCGCTAAACTCCTACAATGAGCAGTTCTTC
CASSKLLVTSLNSYNEQFF
>.|TRBD1|TRBV2|TRBJ2-7
TGTGCCAGCAGTGACTATGGAGGGACAGGGTCCCGCGAGCAGTACTTC
CASSDYGGTGSREQYF